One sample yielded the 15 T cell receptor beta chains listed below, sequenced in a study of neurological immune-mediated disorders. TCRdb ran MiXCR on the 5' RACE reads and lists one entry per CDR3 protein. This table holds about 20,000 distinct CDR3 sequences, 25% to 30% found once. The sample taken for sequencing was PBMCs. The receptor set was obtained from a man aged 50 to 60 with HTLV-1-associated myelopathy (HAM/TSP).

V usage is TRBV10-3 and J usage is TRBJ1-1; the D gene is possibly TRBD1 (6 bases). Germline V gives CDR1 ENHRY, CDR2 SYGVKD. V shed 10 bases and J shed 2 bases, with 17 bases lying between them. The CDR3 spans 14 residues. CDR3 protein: CATVGQGGNTEAFF. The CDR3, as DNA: TGTGCCACCGTGGGACAAGGGGGTAACACTGAAGCTTTCTTT.

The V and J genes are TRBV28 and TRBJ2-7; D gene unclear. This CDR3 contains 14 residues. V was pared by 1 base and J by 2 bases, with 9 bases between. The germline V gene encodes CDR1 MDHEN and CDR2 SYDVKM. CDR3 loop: CASSLFDSTYEQYF. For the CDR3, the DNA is TGTGCCAGCAGTTTATTTGACTCGACCTACGAGCAGTACTTC.

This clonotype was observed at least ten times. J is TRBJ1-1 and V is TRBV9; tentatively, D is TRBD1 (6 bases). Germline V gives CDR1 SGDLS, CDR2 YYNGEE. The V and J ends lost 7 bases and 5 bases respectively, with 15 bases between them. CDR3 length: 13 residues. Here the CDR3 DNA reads TGTGCCAGCGGGGGGGCGCGAGGGACTGAAGCTTTCTTT. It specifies CASGGARGTEAFF.

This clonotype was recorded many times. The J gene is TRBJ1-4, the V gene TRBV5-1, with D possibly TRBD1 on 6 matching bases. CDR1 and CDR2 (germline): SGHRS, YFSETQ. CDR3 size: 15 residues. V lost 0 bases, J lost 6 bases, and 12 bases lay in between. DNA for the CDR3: TGCGCCAGCAGCTTGGCCGGACAGTCCTATGAAAAACTGTTTTTT. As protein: CASSLAGQSYEKLFF.

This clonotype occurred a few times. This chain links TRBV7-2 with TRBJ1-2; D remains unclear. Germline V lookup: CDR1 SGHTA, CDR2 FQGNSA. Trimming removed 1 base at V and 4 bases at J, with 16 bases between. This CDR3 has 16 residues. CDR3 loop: CASSLVGSQRSYGYTF. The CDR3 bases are TGTGCCAGCAGCTTAGTCGGGAGCCAGCGCAGCTATGGCTACACCTTC.

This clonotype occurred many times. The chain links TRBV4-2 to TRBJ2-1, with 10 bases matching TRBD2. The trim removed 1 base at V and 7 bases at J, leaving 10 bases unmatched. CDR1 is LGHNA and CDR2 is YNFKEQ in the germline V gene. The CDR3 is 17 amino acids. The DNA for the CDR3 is TGTGCCAGCAGCCAAGTAGGTTTAGCGGGGGGCAATAATGAGCAGTTCTTC. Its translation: CASSQVGLAGGNNEQFF.

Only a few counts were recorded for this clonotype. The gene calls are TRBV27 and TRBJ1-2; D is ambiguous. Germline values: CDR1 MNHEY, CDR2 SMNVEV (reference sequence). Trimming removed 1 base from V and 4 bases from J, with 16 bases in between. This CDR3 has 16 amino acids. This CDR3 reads CASSLWSEIPRYGYTF. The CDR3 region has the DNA TGTGCCAGCAGTTTATGGTCGGAGATACCCCGCTATGGCTACACCTTC.

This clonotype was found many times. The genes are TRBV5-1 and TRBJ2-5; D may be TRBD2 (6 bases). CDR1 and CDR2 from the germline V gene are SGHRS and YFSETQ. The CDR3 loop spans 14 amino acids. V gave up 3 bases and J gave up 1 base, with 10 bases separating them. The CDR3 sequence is CASSSGTPQETQYF. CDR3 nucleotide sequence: TGCGCCAGCAGCTCCGGGACTCCCCAAGAGACCCAGTACTTC.

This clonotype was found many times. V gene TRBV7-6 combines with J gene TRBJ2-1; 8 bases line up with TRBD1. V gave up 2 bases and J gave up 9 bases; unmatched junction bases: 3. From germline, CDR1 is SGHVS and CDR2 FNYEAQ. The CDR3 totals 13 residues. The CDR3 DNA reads TGTGCCAGCAGCTTAACCGGGACAGGTGAGCAGTTCTTC. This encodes CASSLTGTGEQFF.

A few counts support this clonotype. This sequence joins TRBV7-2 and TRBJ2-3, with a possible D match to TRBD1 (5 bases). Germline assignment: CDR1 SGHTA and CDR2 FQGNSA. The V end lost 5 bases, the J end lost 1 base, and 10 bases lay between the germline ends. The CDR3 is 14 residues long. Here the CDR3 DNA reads TGTGCCAGCAGCATCCTGACAGGCACAGATACGCAGTATTTT. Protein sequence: CASSILTGTDTQYF.

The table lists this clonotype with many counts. The CDR3 region is CASSPPRTSTDTQYF. Written as DNA, the CDR3 is TGTGCCAGCTCACCCCCCCGAACTAGCACAGATACGCAGTATTTT. The V call is TRBV18, the J call TRBJ2-3, with D unclear. V was shortened by 3 bases and J by 0 bases, with 10 bases between the two germline ends. The CDR3 contains 15 residues. Germline V gives CDR1 KGHSH, CDR2 LQKENI.

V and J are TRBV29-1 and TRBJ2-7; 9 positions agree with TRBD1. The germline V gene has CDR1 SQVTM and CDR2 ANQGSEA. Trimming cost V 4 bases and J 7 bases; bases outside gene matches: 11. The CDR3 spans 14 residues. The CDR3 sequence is CSVGTGTGSSEQYF. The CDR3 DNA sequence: TGCAGCGTTGGCACCGGGACAGGGTCGTCTGAGCAGTACTTC.

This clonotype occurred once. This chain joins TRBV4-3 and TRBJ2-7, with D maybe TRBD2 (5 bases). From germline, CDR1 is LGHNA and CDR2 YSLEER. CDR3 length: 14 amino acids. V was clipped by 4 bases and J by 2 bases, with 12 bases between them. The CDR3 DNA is TGCGCCAGCAGCCGAGGCGGGCAGACCTACGAGCAGTACTTC. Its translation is CASSRGGQTYEQYF.

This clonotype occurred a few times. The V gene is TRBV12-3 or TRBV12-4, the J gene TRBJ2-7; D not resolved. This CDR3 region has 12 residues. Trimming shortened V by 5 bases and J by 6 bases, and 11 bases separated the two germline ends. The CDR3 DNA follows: TGTGCCAGCAGTACCACTTATACCGAGCAGTACTTC. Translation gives CASSTTYTEQYF.

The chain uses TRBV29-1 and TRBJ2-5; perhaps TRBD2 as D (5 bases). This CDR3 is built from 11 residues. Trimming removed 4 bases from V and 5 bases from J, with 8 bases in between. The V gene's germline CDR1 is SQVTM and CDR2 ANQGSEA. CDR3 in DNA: TGCAGCGTTGGCCCGGGGGAGACCCAGTACTTC. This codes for CSVGPGETQYF.